One sample yielded the 27 T cell receptor beta chains listed below, sequenced in a study of control samples from healthy donors and cancer patients. TCRdb's copy holds only in-frame clones and misses some; the assay was immunoSEQ multiplex PCR. The data show 100,000 to 150,000 clones, approximately 90% seen once. Specimen: blood. The receptors come from a young man in good health.

V is TRBV10-1 and J is TRBJ1-2; 7 bases are shared with TRBD1. This CDR3 comprises 13 residues. The V gene end was trimmed by 4 bases and the J gene end by 3 bases; junction bases not matched to a gene: 2. Germline assignment: CDR1 WNHNN and CDR2 SYGVQD (reference sequence). The CDR3 coding sequence is TGCGCCAGCAGTGCAGGGACAGACTATGGCTACACCTTC. Translated, it gives CASSAGTDYGYTF.

This chain connects TRBV3-1 (or the pseudogene TRBV3-2) to TRBJ1-4; D possibly corresponds to TRBD1 (5 bases). CDR1 LGHDT and CDR2 YNNKEL come from the germline V gene (reference sequence). V was shortened by 2 bases and J by 6 bases, with 10 bases between the two germline ends. This CDR3 region has 14 residues. The DNA for the CDR3 is TGTGCCAGCAGCCAACGCAGGGCGGATGAAAAACTGTTTTTT. Residues: CASSQRRADEKLFF.

This clone has a single count. The CDR3 DNA reads as TGTGCCAGCAGCTTAGCTGACAGAACTACTTACTCCTACAATGAGCAGTTCTTC. Amino acids: CASSLADRTTYSYNEQFF. This chain connects TRBV11-2 to TRBJ2-1; tentative D call: TRBD1 (5 bases). Germline loops: CDR1 SGHAT, CDR2 FQNNGV. This CDR3 is 18 amino acids long. V was shortened by 1 base and J by 0 bases, with 16 bases between the two germline ends.

The V gene is TRBV9, the J gene TRBJ1-1; 7 positions match TRBD1. Germline V gene sequence: CDR1 SGDLS, CDR2 YYNGEE. Losses at the gene ends were 0 bases for V and 2 bases for J; bases not matched to a gene: 13. The length of the CDR3 is 18 residues. For the CDR3, the DNA is TGTGCCAGCAGCGTAGATTTTCGGAGGGGGCCCCTAAACACTGAAGCTTTCTTT. Translated, it gives CASSVDFRRGPLNTEAFF.

The CDR3 DNA reads TGTGCCAGCAGCAACAGGGGGCTGGGCCCTAAAACTGAAGCTTTCTTT. Translating it yields CASSNRGLGPKTEAFF. V usage is TRBV9 and J usage is TRBJ1-1; 9 bases fit TRBD1. Germline V gene sequence: CDR1 SGDLS, CDR2 YYNGEE. The CDR3 has 16 amino acids. The V segment lost 4 bases and the J segment 5 bases; nucleotides outside the gene matches: 12.

The chain couples TRBV28 to TRBJ1-4; tentative D call: TRBD1 (6 bases). This CDR3 is 16 amino acids long. Per the germline V gene, CDR1 is MDHEN and CDR2 is SYDVKM. The V end was cut by 2 bases, the J end by 1 base, with 11 bases between. The CDR3 here is CASSLRGAGTNEKLFF. In nucleotides, the CDR3 is TGTGCCAGCAGTTTACGGGGGGCAGGAACTAATGAAAAACTGTTTTTT. Filled out from reference TRBV28 and TRBJ1-4, the complete variable domain reads DVKVTQSSRYLVKRTGEKVFLECVQDMDHENMFWYRQDPGLGLRLIYFSYDVKMKEKGDIPEGYSVSREKKERFSLILESASTNQTSMYLCASSLRGAGTNEKLFFGSGTQLSVL.

The gene calls are TRBV9 and TRBJ1-6; no clear D gene. V lost 0 bases and J lost 7, with 8 bases in between. Germline V gene lookup returns CDR1 SGDLS and CDR2 YYNGEE. The CDR3 has 14 amino acids. The CDR3 region is CASSVGDPNSPLHF. The CDR3 bases are TGTGCCAGCAGCGTAGGTGACCCCAATTCACCCCTCCACTTT.

The chain links TRBV6-2 or TRBV6-3 to TRBJ2-1; D is possibly TRBD2 (6 bases). There are 15 residues in the CDR3. The ends were cut back, 6 bases at V and 8 bases at J, with 20 bases in the middle. The germline gives CDR1 MNHEY, CDR2 SVGEGT. CDR3 sequence reads: CASSRDSPREDEQFF. The CDR3 nucleotides read TGTGCCAGCAGCAGGGACTCCCCAAGGGAGGATGAGCAGTTCTTC.

Here the CDR3 reads CASSLGGNTGELFF. Written as DNA, the CDR3 is TGTGCCAGCAGTTTAGGGGGGAACACCGGGGAGCTGTTTTTT. The V gene is TRBV28, the J gene TRBJ2-2; either TRBD1 or TRBD2 may supply D (5 bases each). Germline CDR1 and CDR2: MDHEN and SYDVKM. The CDR3 has 14 amino acids. V was shortened by 2 bases and J by 1 base, with 5 bases between the two germline ends.

J is TRBJ2-1 and V is TRBV6-5; D unresolved. This CDR3 region has 15 residues. The V end was cut by 6 bases, the J end by 3 bases, with 15 bases between. In germline, CDR1 is MNHEY, CDR2 SVGAGI. CDR3 in amino acids: CASSPDQRDYNEQFF. CDR3 nucleotide sequence: TGTGCCAGCAGCCCGGACCAAAGAGACTACAATGAGCAGTTCTTC.

This clone was picked up a small number of times. This rearrangement joins TRBV2 to TRBJ1-1; TRBD1 might be the D (5 bases). CDR3 size: 14 residues. Germline V gene sequence: CDR1 SNHLY, CDR2 FYNNEI. V lost 8 bases, J lost 0 bases, and 13 bases lay in between. The CDR3 here is CASSRVQVNTEAFF. The DNA for the CDR3 is TGTGCCAGCTCTAGGGTACAGGTGAACACTGAAGCTTTCTTT. Full variable domain (remainder filled in from reference TRBV2 and TRBJ1-1): EPEVTQTPSHQVTQMGQEVILRCVPISNHLYFYWYRQILGQKVEFLVSFYNNEISEKSEIFDDQFSVERPDGSNFTLKIRSTKLEDSAMYFCASSRVQVNTEAFFGQGTRLTVV.

The chain recombines TRBV30 with TRBJ2-3, with TRBD2 matching over 10 bases. With V trimmed by 2 bases and J by 4 bases, 6 bases remained unmatched. The CDR3 covers 15 residues. Germline-derived CDR1 and CDR2 are GTSNPN and SVGIG (reference sequence). In nucleotides, the CDR3 is TGTGCCTGGAGTACCCTAGCGGGAGAGTCAGATACGCAGTATTTT. As protein: CAWSTLAGESDTQYF. Combining the CDR3 with reference TRBV30 and TRBJ2-3 gives the whole variable domain SQTIHQWPATLVQPVGSPLSLECTVEGTSNPNLYWYRQAAGRGLQLLFYSVGIGQISSEVPQNLSASRPQDRQFILSSKKLLLSDSGFYLCAWSTLAGESDTQYFGPGTRLTVL.

The V call is TRBV28, the J call TRBJ2-7; 12 bases agree with TRBD1. Trimming cost V 4 bases and J 3 bases; bases outside gene matches: 10. This CDR3 is 17 amino acids long. Germline CDR1 is MDHEN and CDR2 is SYDVKM. The CDR3 sequence is CASSSLAGTGGRYEQYV. In DNA form, the CDR3 reads TGTGCCAGCAGTTCCCTGGCCGGGACAGGGGGCCGCTACGAGCAGTACGTC.

The V call is TRBV19, the J call TRBJ2-1, with D hard to call. The germline V gene has CDR1 LNHDA and CDR2 SQIVND (reference sequence). This CDR3 region has 14 residues. V was pared by 7 bases and J by 0 bases, with 10 bases between. CDR3 coding DNA: TGTGCCAGTACAAAAGATAGCTCCTACAATGAGCAGTTCTTC. Its protein is CASTKDSSYNEQFF.

The rearrangement uses TRBV2 and TRBJ2-2; 8 positions agree with TRBD2. The CDR3 covers 19 residues. With V trimmed by 5 bases and J by 7 bases, 21 bases remained unmatched. Germline CDR1 SNHLY, CDR2 FYNNEI. The CDR3, as DNA: TGTGCCAGCAGTACGGGTATCAAACTAGCGGCGGGAGGTATCGGGGAGCTGTTTTTT. Protein sequence: CASSTGIKLAAGGIGELFF.

The V call is TRBV12-3 or TRBV12-4, the J call TRBJ1-5; D not certain. The germline V and J ends were trimmed by 5 bases and 8 bases, with 7 bases remaining between them. This CDR3 comprises 11 residues. In DNA, the CDR3 is TGTGCCAGCAGTCTCTCGGAGCCCCAGCATTTT. Amino acids: CASSLSEPQHF.

V gene TRBV5-4 combines with J gene TRBJ2-7; TRBD2 is a possible D gene (6 bases). CDR1 is SGHNT, CDR2 YYREEE, per germline (reference sequence). The length of the CDR3 is 16 residues. Between the trimmed V and J ends, which lost 0 bases and 0 bases, there was a span of 13 bases. DNA of the CDR3: TGTGCCAGCAGCTTGGGGATAGGGACTGGCTCCTACGAGCAGTACTTC. As protein: CASSLGIGTGSYEQYF. Full variable domain (outside the CDR3, taken from reference TRBV5-4 and TRBJ2-7): ETGVTQSPTHLIKTRGQQVTLRCSSQSGHNTVSWYQQALGQGPQFIFQYYREEENGRGNFPPRFSGLQFPNYSSELNVNALELDDSALYLCASSLGIGTGSYEQYFGPGTRLTVT.

The rearrangement uses TRBV9 and TRBJ2-2; possible D gene TRBD1, 5 bases. CDR3 length: 16 residues. V gave up 4 bases and J gave up 3 bases, with 16 bases separating them. Germline V lookup: CDR1 SGDLS, CDR2 YYNGEE. DNA of the CDR3: TGTGCCAGCAGCTTCCGAGACAGTCCCTACACCGGGGAGCTGTTTTTT. This sequence encodes CASSFRDSPYTGELFF.

This chain joins TRBV19 and TRBJ2-2, with 11 bases that match TRBD2. Germline-derived CDR1 and CDR2 are LNHDA and SQIVND (reference sequence). The CDR3 is 15 residues long. With V trimmed by 7 bases and J by 4 bases, 5 bases remained unmatched. The CDR3 bases are TGTGCCAGTACCCCGACTAGCGGGATCACCGGGGAGCTGTTTTTT. This encodes CASTPTSGITGELFF.

The rearrangement links TRBV2 to TRBJ1-1, with 7 bases matching TRBD1. Looked up from germline, CDR1 is SNHLY and CDR2 is FYNNEI. This CDR3 has 14 residues. V lost 0 bases, J lost 8 bases, and 6 bases stayed unmatched. CDR3 DNA sequence: TGTGCCAGCAGTGAAGCTGCATTGGGACAGGAAGCTTTCTTT. Its translation: CASSEAALGQEAFF.

In DNA, the CDR3 is TGTGCCAGCAGCCAAAGCTCCGCCTCAGGCACAGATACGCAGTATTTT. This sequence encodes CASSQSSASGTDTQYF. V usage is TRBV4-2 and J usage is TRBJ2-3; D is uncertain. V was cut by 2 bases and J by 1 base, with 13 bases left in between. The CDR3 has 16 residues. CDR1 and CDR2 from the germline V gene are LGHNA and YNFKEQ.

Here the CDR3 DNA reads TGTGCCAGCAGCTTGGGGCGGAACACTGAAGCTTTCTTT. Translating gives CASSLGRNTEAFF. The rearrangement uses TRBV5-6 and TRBJ1-1; no reliable D call. There are 13 residues in the CDR3. Germline-derived CDR1 and CDR2 are SGHDT and YYEEEE. Trimming pared 0 bases from V and 1 base from J, leaving 4 bases between.

J is TRBJ2-5 and V is TRBV15, with 8 bases matching TRBD1. Germline values: CDR1 LNHNV, CDR2 YYDKDF (reference sequence). CDR3 length: 17 residues. V was pared by 4 bases and J by 2 bases, with 12 bases of the junction left unmatched. The CDR3 here is CATSTTHGRGLQETQYF. CDR3 DNA sequence: TGTGCCACCAGCACCACCCACGGCAGGGGGCTTCAAGAGACCCAGTACTTC.

This clone was observed a single time. The chain uses TRBV25-1 and TRBJ2-7; TRBD1 agrees at 7 bases. Germline V CDR1 and CDR2: MGHDK, SYGVNS. This CDR3 contains 14 residues. The ends lost 4 bases at V and 5 bases at J; junction bases unmatched: 8. CDR3 sequence: CASSGQGDKDEQYF. In DNA form, the CDR3 reads TGTGCCAGCAGTGGACAGGGTGATAAGGACGAGCAGTACTTC.

The CDR3 DNA reads TGTGCCAGCAGTTTGACAGACTATGGCTACACCTTC. Its protein is CASSLTDYGYTF. The chain uses TRBV12-3 or TRBV12-4 and TRBJ1-2; D may be TRBD1 (5 bases). V was clipped by 3 bases and J by 3 bases, with 5 bases between them. The CDR3 totals 12 residues.

The chain combines TRBV7-9 with TRBJ1-4, with 10 positions matching TRBD1. J lost 8 bases, V lost 5 bases, and 8 bases had no gene match. Germline V gene lookup returns CDR1 SEHNR and CDR2 FQNEAQ (reference sequence). The CDR3 sequence is 15 residues long. CDR3 sequence (DNA): TGTGCCAGCAGCGCAGGGACAGGGGAAGAAGAAAAACTGTTTTTT. Protein sequence: CASSAGTGEEEKLFF.

J is TRBJ2-7 and V is TRBV7-9; TRBD1 matches 7 bases. V dropped 1 base and J dropped 7; count of bases not matched to a gene: 7. Germline V gives CDR1 SEHNR, CDR2 FQNEAQ (reference sequence). The CDR3 has 14 amino acids. For the CDR3, the DNA is TGTGCCAGCAGCTTAGACGAGGGGGCGGCAGAGCAGTACTTC. It specifies CASSLDEGAAEQYF.